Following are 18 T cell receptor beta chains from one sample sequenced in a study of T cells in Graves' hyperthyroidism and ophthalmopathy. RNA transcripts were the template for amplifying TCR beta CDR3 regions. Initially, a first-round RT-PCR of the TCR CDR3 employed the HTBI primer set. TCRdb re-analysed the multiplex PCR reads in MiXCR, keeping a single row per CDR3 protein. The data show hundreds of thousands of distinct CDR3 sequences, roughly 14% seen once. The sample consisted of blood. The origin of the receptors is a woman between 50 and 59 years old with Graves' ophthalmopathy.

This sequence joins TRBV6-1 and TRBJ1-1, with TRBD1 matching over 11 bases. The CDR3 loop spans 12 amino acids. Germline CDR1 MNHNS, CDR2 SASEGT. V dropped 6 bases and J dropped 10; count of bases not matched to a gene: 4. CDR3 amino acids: CASSWGQGGAFF. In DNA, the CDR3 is TGTGCCAGCAGCTGGGGACAGGGGGGAGCTTTCTTT.

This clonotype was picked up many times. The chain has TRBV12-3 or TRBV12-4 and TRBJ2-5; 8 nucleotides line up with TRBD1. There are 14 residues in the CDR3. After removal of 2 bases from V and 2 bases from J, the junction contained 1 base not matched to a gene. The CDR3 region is CASSLHRGQETQYF. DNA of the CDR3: TGTGCCAGCAGTTTACACAGGGGGCAAGAGACCCAGTACTTC.

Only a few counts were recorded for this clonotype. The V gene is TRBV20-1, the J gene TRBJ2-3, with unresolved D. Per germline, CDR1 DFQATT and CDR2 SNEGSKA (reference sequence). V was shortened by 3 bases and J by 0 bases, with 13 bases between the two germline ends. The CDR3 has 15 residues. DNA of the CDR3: TGCAGTGCTAGTGTCGGGCTACTTAGCACAGATACGCAGTATTTT. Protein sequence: CSASVGLLSTDTQYF.

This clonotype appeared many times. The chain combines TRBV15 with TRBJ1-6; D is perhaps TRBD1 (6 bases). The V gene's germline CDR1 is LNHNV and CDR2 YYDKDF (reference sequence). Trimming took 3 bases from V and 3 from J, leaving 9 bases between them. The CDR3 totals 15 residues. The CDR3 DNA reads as TGTGCCACCAGCAGGGACAGAAACTATAATTCACCCCTCCACTTT. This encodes CATSRDRNYNSPLHF. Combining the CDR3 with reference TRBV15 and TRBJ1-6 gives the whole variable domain DAMVIQNPRYQVTQFGKPVTLSCSQTLNHNVMYWYQQKSSQAPKLLFHYYDKDFNNEADTPDNFQSRRPNTSFCFLDIRSPGLGDTAMYLCATSRDRNYNSPLHFGNGTRLTVT.

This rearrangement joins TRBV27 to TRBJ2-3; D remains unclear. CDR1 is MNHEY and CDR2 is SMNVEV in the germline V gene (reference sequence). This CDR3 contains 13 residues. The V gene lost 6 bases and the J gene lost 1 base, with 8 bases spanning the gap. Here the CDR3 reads CASSQTRTDTQYF. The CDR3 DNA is TGTGCCAGCAGCCAGACCCGCACAGATACGCAGTATTTT.

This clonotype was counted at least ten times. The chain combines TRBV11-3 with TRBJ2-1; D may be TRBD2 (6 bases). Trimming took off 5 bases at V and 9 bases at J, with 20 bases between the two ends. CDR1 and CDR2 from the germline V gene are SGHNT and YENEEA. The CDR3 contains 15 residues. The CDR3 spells CASSPRVEGGGEQFF. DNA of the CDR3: TGTGCCAGCAGCCCCCGGGTCGAGGGAGGCGGTGAGCAGTTCTTC.

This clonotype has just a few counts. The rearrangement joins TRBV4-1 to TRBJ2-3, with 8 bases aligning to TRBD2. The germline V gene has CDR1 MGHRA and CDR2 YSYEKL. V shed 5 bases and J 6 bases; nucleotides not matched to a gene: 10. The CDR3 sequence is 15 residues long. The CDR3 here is CASSVQTGTSDTQYF. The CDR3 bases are TGCGCCAGCAGCGTCCAAACCGGGACTAGTGATACGCAGTATTTT.

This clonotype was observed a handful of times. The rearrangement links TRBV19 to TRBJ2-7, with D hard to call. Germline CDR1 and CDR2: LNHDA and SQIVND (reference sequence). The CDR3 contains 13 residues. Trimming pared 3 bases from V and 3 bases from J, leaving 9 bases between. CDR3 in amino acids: CASSIGESYEQYF. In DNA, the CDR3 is TGTGCCAGTAGTATCGGTGAAAGCTACGAGCAGTACTTC.

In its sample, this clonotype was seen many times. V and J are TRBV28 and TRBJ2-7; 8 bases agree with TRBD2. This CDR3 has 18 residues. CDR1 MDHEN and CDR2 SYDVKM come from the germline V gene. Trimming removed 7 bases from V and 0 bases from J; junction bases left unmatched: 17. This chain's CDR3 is CASTGRGGWRGYSYEQYF. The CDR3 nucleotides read TGTGCCAGCACTGGTCGGGGGGGATGGCGGGGGTACTCCTACGAGCAGTACTTC.

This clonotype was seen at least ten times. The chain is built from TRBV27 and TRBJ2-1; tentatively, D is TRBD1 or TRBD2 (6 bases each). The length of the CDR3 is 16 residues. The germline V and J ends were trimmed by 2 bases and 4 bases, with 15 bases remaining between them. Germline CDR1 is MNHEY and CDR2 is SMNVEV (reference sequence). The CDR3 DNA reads TGTGCCAGCAGTTTAAGAGGAGGAGGGGGGTACAATGAGCAGTTCTTC. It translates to CASSLRGGGGYNEQFF.

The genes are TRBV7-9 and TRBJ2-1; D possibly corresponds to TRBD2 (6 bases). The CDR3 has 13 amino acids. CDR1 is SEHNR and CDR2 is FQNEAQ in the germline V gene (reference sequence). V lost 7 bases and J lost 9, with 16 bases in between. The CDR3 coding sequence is TGTGCCAGCACCCGACCTGGGGGGACTGAGCAGTTCTTC. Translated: CASTRPGGTEQFF.

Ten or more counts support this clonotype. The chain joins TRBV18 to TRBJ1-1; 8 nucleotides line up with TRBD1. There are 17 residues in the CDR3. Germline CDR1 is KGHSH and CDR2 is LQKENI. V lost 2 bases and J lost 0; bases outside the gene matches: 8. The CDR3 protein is CASSPGQGGSMNTEAFF. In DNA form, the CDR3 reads TGTGCCAGCTCACCAGGACAGGGAGGCTCCATGAACACTGAAGCTTTCTTT.

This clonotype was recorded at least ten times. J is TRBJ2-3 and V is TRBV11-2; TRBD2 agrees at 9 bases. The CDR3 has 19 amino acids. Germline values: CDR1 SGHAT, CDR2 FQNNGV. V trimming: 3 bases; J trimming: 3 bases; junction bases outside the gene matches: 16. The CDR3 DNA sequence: TGTGCCAGCAGCTTTCGAGGTCGCGGCGGGAGGGCCGGGACAGATACGCAGTATTTT. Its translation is CASSFRGRGGRAGTDTQYF. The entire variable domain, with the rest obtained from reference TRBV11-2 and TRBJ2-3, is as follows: EAGVAQSPRYKIIEKRQSVAFWCNPISGHATLYWYQQILGQGPKLLIQFQNNGVVDDSQLPKDRFSAERLKGVDSTLKIQPAKLEDSAVYLCASSFRGRGGRAGTDTQYFGPGTRLTVL.

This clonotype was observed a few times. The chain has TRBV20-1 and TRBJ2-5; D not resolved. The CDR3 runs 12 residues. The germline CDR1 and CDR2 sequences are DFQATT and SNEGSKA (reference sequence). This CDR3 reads CSVLPSGETQYF. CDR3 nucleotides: TGCAGCGTCCTCCCATCGGGTGAGACCCAGTACTTC.

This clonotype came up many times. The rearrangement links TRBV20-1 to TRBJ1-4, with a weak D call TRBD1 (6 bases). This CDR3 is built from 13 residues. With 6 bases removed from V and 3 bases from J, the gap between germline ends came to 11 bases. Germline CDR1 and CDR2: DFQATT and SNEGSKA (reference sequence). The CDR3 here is CSANRVPNEKLFF. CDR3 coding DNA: TGCAGTGCCAACAGGGTTCCTAATGAAAAACTGTTTTTT.

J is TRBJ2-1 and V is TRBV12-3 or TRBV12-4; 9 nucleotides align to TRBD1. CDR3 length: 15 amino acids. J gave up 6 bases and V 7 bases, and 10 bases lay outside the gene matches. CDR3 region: CASKPGQGRSNEQFF. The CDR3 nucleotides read TGTGCCAGCAAACCGGGACAGGGTAGGTCCAATGAGCAGTTCTTC.

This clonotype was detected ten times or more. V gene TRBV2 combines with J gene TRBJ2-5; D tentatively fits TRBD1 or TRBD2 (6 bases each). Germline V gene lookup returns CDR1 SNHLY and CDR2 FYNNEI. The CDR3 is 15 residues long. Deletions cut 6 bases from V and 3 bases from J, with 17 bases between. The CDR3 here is CASSSESGAEETQYF. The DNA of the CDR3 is TGTGCCAGCAGCAGTGAGTCGGGGGCAGAAGAGACCCAGTACTTC.

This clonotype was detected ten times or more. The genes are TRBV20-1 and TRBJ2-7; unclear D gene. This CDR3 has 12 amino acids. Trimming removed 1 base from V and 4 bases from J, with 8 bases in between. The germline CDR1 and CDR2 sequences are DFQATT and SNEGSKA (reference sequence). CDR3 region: CSARGNSYEQYF. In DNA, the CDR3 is TGCAGTGCTAGAGGGAACAGTTACGAGCAGTACTTC.